Below, 28 T cell receptor beta chains from the same sample are listed, as sequenced in a study of blood T cell repertoires in COVID-19. This table comes from immunoSEQ multiplex PCR, and its TCRdb copy is limited to in-frame clones, with some not included. Seen here are 200,000 or so clones, around 88% observed once, and the top ten hold 2% to 3%. Sequencing was done on a sample of PBMCs or T cells enriched from blood (not recorded which). These receptors originate from a woman in her forties with acute COVID-19.

V and J are TRBV5-4 and TRBJ2-5; D might be TRBD1 (6 bases). The CDR3 is 17 amino acids. Germline V gene sequence: CDR1 SGHNT, CDR2 YYREEE (reference sequence). V lost 4 bases, J lost 2 bases, and 21 bases lay in between. The CDR3 nucleotides are TGTGCCAGCAGCCGGGGTAGGGCTTACCAGGGGCAAGAGACCCAGTACTTC. Encoded protein: CASSRGRAYQGQETQYF. Filled out from reference TRBV5-4 and TRBJ2-5, the complete variable domain reads ETGVTQSPTHLIKTRGQQVTLRCSSQSGHNTVSWYQQALGQGPQFIFQYYREEENGRGNFPPRFSGLQFPNYSSELNVNALELDDSALYLCASSRGRAYQGQETQYFGPGTRLLVL.

J is TRBJ2-2 and V is TRBV2; D is possibly TRBD1 (6 bases). The CDR3 is 13 amino acids. Per the germline V gene, CDR1 is SNHLY and CDR2 is FYNNEI. V was pared by 6 bases and J by 4 bases, with 9 bases between. CDR3 protein: CASRVQGTGELFF. CDR3 nucleotide sequence: TGTGCCAGCAGGGTACAGGGCACCGGGGAGCTGTTTTTT.

The V and J genes are TRBV19 and TRBJ1-3; D is possibly TRBD1 (5 bases). Germline V gene data show CDR1 as LNHDA and CDR2 as SQIVND (reference sequence). Trimming pared 3 bases from V and 1 base from J, leaving 7 bases between. This CDR3 is built from 14 residues. CDR3 in amino acids: CASSMAGSGNTIYF. The CDR3 bases are TGTGCCAGTAGTATGGCAGGGTCTGGAAACACCATATATTTT. The variable domain in full, with the rest retrieved from reference TRBV19 and TRBJ1-3, is DGGITQSPKYLFRKEGQNVTLSCEQNLNHDAMYWYRQDPGQGLRLIYYSQIVNDFQKGDIAEGYSVSREKKESFPLTVTSAQKNPTAFYLCASSMAGSGNTIYFGEGSWLTVV.

The CDR3 nucleotides read TGTGCCAGCAGCCAGGGCGGACAGGGAAACGAGCAGTACTTC. Translation gives CASSQGGQGNEQYF. V is TRBV11-2 and J is TRBJ2-7; 8 nucleotides align to TRBD1. V lost 5 bases to trimming and J lost 5 bases; unmatched junction nucleotides: 8. The length of the CDR3 is 14 residues. Germline assignment: CDR1 SGHAT and CDR2 FQNNGV.

The chain recombines TRBV5-4 with TRBJ2-6; D may be TRBD1 (6 bases). The CDR3 spans 18 residues. Trimming took 3 bases from V and 1 from J, leaving 17 bases between them. The germline V gene has CDR1 SGHNT and CDR2 YYREEE (reference sequence). The CDR3 loop is CASSSLSIQGSGANVLTF. The CDR3 bases are TGTGCCAGCAGCTCCCTTTCTATACAGGGATCTGGGGCCAACGTCCTGACTTTC.

The gene calls are TRBV21-1 and TRBJ1-2; TRBD1 is the table's D call, not checked against the DNA. TRBV21-1 is designated a pseudogene. The CDR3 contains 15 residues. The CDR3 spells CASSKETDREDGYTF. The CDR3 DNA sequence: TGTGCCAGCAGCAAAGAGACCGACAGGGAAGATGGCTACACCTTC.

In this sample, this clone turned up a few times. The rearrangement uses TRBV5-1 and TRBJ2-2, with D maybe TRBD2 (6 bases). Germline values: CDR1 SGHRS, CDR2 YFSETQ. The CDR3 covers 17 residues. With 7 bases removed from V and 2 bases from J, the gap between germline ends came to 21 bases. CDR3 bases: TGCGCCAGCTGGGGAGGCTACCCTGGGGCCAACACCGGGGAGCTGTTTTTT. Its translation is CASWGGYPGANTGELFF.

The CDR3 loop is CASSLLVSGTQYV. In DNA, the CDR3 is TGTGCCAGCAGTTTACTCGTGTCGGGAACCCAGTACGTC. The rearrangement links TRBV12-3 or TRBV12-4 to TRBJ2-7; tentatively, D is TRBD2 (5 bases). The length of the CDR3 is 13 residues. Trimming pared 2 bases from V and 10 bases from J, leaving 15 bases between.

A few counts support this clone. The same CDR3 can be traced to other DNA sequences in this sample. The V and J genes are TRBV5-5 and TRBJ1-3; D uncertain. Trimming cost V 2 bases and J 2 bases, with 8 bases left between them. CDR1 is SGHKS and CDR2 is YYEKEE in the germline V gene (reference sequence). The CDR3 totals 14 residues. CDR3 protein: CASSFAGAGNTIYF. CDR3 coding DNA: TGTGCCAGCAGCTTCGCGGGAGCTGGAAACACCATATATTTT.

The table lists this clone with a few counts. The CDR3 is CASSLGGSGVSYEQYF. CDR3 DNA: TGCGCCAGCAGCTTGGGGGGTAGCGGGGTCTCCTACGAGCAGTACTTC. The chain combines TRBV5-1 with TRBJ2-7, with 8 positions matching TRBD2. With V trimmed by 0 bases and J by 0 bases, 5 bases remained unmatched. Looked up from germline, CDR1 is SGHRS and CDR2 is YFSETQ. This CDR3 contains 16 residues.

This clone was picked up a small number of times. J is TRBJ2-2 and V is TRBV5-6; D unclear. V was trimmed by 0 bases and J by 6 bases, leaving 3 bases between them. Germline CDR1 SGHDT, CDR2 YYEEEE. This CDR3 region has 12 residues. The CDR3 region is CASSLAAGELFF. DNA of the CDR3: TGTGCCAGCAGCTTGGCGGCCGGGGAGCTGTTTTTT.

The genes are TRBV30 and TRBJ2-5, with no clear D. CDR3 length: 15 residues. Germline V gene sequence: CDR1 GTSNPN, CDR2 SVGIG (reference sequence). V was shortened by 5 bases and J by 2 bases, with 18 bases between the two germline ends. For the CDR3, the DNA is TGTGCCTGGGCTGCAGGTGGTTCAGGTCAAGAGACCCAGTACTTC. Translation: CAWAAGGSGQETQYF. The entire variable domain, with the rest obtained from reference TRBV30 and TRBJ2-5, is as follows: SQTIHQWPATLVQPVGSPLSLECTVEGTSNPNLYWYRQAAGRGLQLLFYSVGIGQISSEVPQNLSASRPQDRQFILSSKKLLLSDSGFYLCAWAAGGSGQETQYFGPGTRLLVL.

This chain links TRBV6-2 or TRBV6-3 with TRBJ2-3; weak D call: TRBD2 (6 bases). The germline CDR1 and CDR2 sequences are MNHEY and SVGEGT. Trimming cost V 5 bases and J 4 bases, with 10 bases left between them. CDR3 size: 13 residues. The CDR3 DNA reads as TGTGCCAGCAGTCGGGACTTTTCAGATACGCAGTATTTT. It specifies CASSRDFSDTQYF.

The V and J genes are TRBV5-1 and TRBJ1-2; D remains ambiguous. Germline loops: CDR1 SGHRS, CDR2 YFSETQ. Trimming shortened V by 4 bases and J by 8 bases, and 18 bases separated the two germline ends. CDR3 size: 14 residues. For the CDR3, the DNA is TGCGCCAGCAGCCAAGATTCGCAGCGCTCGGGCTACACCTTC. Protein sequence: CASSQDSQRSGYTF.

The chain is built from TRBV3-1 (or the pseudogene TRBV3-2) and TRBJ2-1; 11 positions match TRBD2. With V trimmed by 4 bases and J by 6 bases, 8 bases remained unmatched. The CDR3 contains 16 residues. Germline loops: CDR1 LGHDT, CDR2 YNNKEL (reference sequence). The CDR3 sequence: CASSLGATSGVNEQFF. The CDR3 nucleotides read TGTGCCAGCAGCCTGGGGGCGACTAGCGGGGTCAATGAGCAGTTCTTC.

The chain uses TRBV10-2 and TRBJ1-1, with 8 bases matching TRBD1. This CDR3 has 15 amino acids. Germline trimming cut 5 bases from V and 4 bases from J; bases unmatched to any gene: 9. Per the germline V gene, CDR1 is WSHSY and CDR2 is SAAADI. This chain's CDR3 is CASSKTGEVGTEAFF. The CDR3 DNA sequence: TGCGCCAGCAGTAAGACAGGGGAGGTTGGCACTGAAGCTTTCTTT.

V gene TRBV5-4 combines with J gene TRBJ2-4, with D perhaps matching TRBD2 (5 bases). The V gene lost 1 base and the J gene lost 7 bases, with 18 bases spanning the gap. The CDR3 runs to 16 residues. Germline CDR1 and CDR2: SGHNT and YYREEE (reference sequence). CDR3 loop: CASSLYMTGIRNIQYF. The CDR3 DNA reads TGTGCCAGCAGCTTGTATATGACGGGAATTCGTAACATTCAGTACTTC. Variable domain in full (rest from reference TRBV5-4 and TRBJ2-4): ETGVTQSPTHLIKTRGQQVTLRCSSQSGHNTVSWYQQALGQGPQFIFQYYREEENGRGNFPPRFSGLQFPNYSSELNVNALELDDSALYLCASSLYMTGIRNIQYFGAGTRLSVL.

The chain uses TRBV29-1 and TRBJ1-1, with 7 bases aligning to TRBD1. The trim removed 2 bases at V and 9 bases at J, leaving 9 bases unmatched. Looked up from germline, CDR1 is SQVTM and CDR2 is ANQGSEA. This CDR3 is 13 amino acids long. The CDR3 DNA reads as TGCAGCGTTGAACCGACAGGGTCAAAAAAAGCTTTCTTT. This gives the protein CSVEPTGSKKAFF.

J is TRBJ2-5 and V is TRBV5-6; the match to TRBD2 covers 10 bases. With V trimmed by 0 bases and J by 6 bases, 11 bases remained unmatched. The CDR3 has 17 residues. Looked up from germline, CDR1 is SGHDT and CDR2 is YYEEEE. The CDR3 nucleotides read TGTGCCAGCAGCTTGGGTCTAGCGGGAGTGTTTCAAAAGACCCAGTACTTC. This encodes CASSLGLAGVFQKTQYF.

The V gene is TRBV5-4, the J gene TRBJ2-7; D is unresolved. Trimming removed 4 bases at V and 0 bases at J, with 11 bases between. CDR1 and CDR2 (germline): SGHNT, YYREEE (reference sequence). The CDR3 runs to 14 residues. CDR3 sequence (DNA): TGTGCCAGCAGCCTCCCAAAGAGCTCCTACGAGCAGTACTTC. Translation gives CASSLPKSSYEQYF.

The chain is built from TRBV7-9 and TRBJ2-2; D uncertain. The germline V gene has CDR1 SEHNR and CDR2 FQNEAQ (reference sequence). V shed 5 bases and J shed 5 bases, with 12 bases lying between them. The CDR3 consists of 14 residues. The CDR3 coding sequence is TGTGCCAGCAGCCCTACAGTGATTACCGGGGAGCTGTTTTTT. It yields the protein CASSPTVITGELFF.

This clone was seen a few times. The chain has TRBV7-2 and TRBJ2-7, with unresolved D. Germline lookup yields CDR1 SGHTA and CDR2 FQGNSA. The ends were cut back, 4 bases at V and 4 bases at J, with 11 bases in the middle. The CDR3 extends over 13 amino acids. The CDR3 reads CASSSGTQYEQYV. As DNA, the CDR3 is TGTGCCAGCAGCTCAGGAACCCAATACGAGCAGTACGTC.

The chain recombines TRBV19 with TRBJ2-4, with 7 bases that match TRBD1. The CDR3 covers 17 residues. Germline V lookup: CDR1 LNHDA, CDR2 SQIVND (reference sequence). With 7 bases clipped from V and 1 base from J, the junction kept 13 bases outside the gene matches. CDR3 region: CASTRDSSRGAKNIQYF. The CDR3 region has the DNA TGTGCCAGTACCCGGGACAGCTCCCGAGGGGCCAAAAACATTCAGTACTTC. The entire variable domain, with the rest obtained from reference TRBV19 and TRBJ2-4, is as follows: DGGITQSPKYLFRKEGQNVTLSCEQNLNHDAMYWYRQDPGQGLRLIYYSQIVNDFQKGDIAEGYSVSREKKESFPLTVTSAQKNPTAFYLCASTRDSSRGAKNIQYFGAGTRLSVL.

The chain has TRBV19 and TRBJ2-2; D perhaps matches TRBD1 (5 bases). Germline V gene sequence: CDR1 LNHDA, CDR2 SQIVND (reference sequence). This CDR3 is 15 amino acids long. V was clipped by 5 bases and J by 1 base, with 11 bases between them. Written as DNA, the CDR3 is TGTGCCAGTAGTTTCAGGGTACTGAACACCGGGGAGCTGTTTTTT. Encoded protein: CASSFRVLNTGELFF.

The chain has TRBV6-5 and TRBJ1-1; D uncertain. The V gene's germline CDR1 is MNHEY and CDR2 SVGAGI. The CDR3 has 11 residues. Deletions cut 6 bases from V and 4 bases from J, with 6 bases between. This CDR3 is CASRSSTEAFF. The CDR3 bases are TGTGCCAGCAGAAGTAGCACTGAAGCTTTCTTT.

This sequence joins TRBV5-3 and TRBJ1-6; D is unclear. TRBV5-3 carries the ORF label, with uncertain function. V was trimmed by 5 bases and J by 6 bases, leaving 12 bases between them. The CDR3 loop spans 14 amino acids. The CDR3: CARSYDIINSPLHF. The CDR3 nucleotides are TGTGCCAGAAGTTATGACATTATTAATTCACCCCTCCACTTT.

CDR3 protein: CASSLGQTLSSYNSPLHF. The CDR3 DNA is TGCGCCAGCAGCTTGGGACAGACCCTAAGCTCCTATAATTCACCCCTCCACTTT. The chain carries TRBV5-1 and TRBJ1-6; D may be TRBD1 (5 bases). The CDR3 covers 18 residues. Per germline, CDR1 SGHRS and CDR2 YFSETQ. The germline V and J ends were trimmed by 0 bases and 0 bases, with 13 bases remaining between them.

J is TRBJ1-2 and V is TRBV27; 7 positions agree with TRBD1. The CDR3 has 14 residues. The trim removed 5 bases at V and 8 bases at J, leaving 11 bases unmatched. Per the germline V gene, CDR1 is MNHEY and CDR2 is SMNVEV (reference sequence). The CDR3 nucleotides read TGTGCCAGCAGTCCAAGAGACAGGGCGGTCGGCTACACCTTC. It is translated as CASSPRDRAVGYTF.